This T cell receptor (beta chain) was recorded in a study of control samples from healthy donors and cancer patients. Sequencing used immunoSEQ multiplex PCR; TCRdb keeps in-frame clones, though not all of them. The data contain some 79,000 clones, approximately 94% of them singletons. Material: PBMCs. This clonotype was sampled from a woman in her thirties or forties with lung cancer.

The DNA of the CDR3 is TGTGCCTGGAGTAGGATCGGGGGGGCACTTATATTCTTC. It yields the protein CAWSRIGGALIFF. The rearrangement links TRBV30 to TRBJ2-1, with TRBD2 identical over 8 bases. Germline V gives CDR1 GTSNPN, CDR2 SVGIG (reference sequence). V gave up 2 bases and J gave up 16 bases; unmatched junction bases: 13. The CDR3 consists of 13 residues.